Reported below is one T cell receptor (beta chain). The sequencing of unsorted PBMC DNA took place on ten immunoSEQ deep assay plates. Clones were sequenced by immunoSEQ multiplex PCR, and TCRdb holds only the in-frame ones, with some missing. The table shows fewer than 650,000 clones, with around 80% occurring only once. Germline CDR1 reads MDHEN; CDR2 reads SYDVKM. The germline V and J ends were trimmed by 2 bases and 2 bases, with 15 bases remaining between them. The CDR3 has 17 amino acids. This sample is drawn from a study of shared clonotypes between healthy human individuals. The clonotype was recovered from a woman aged 40-49 years in good health. Some clones in this sample may be carry-over from other donors' samples. This sequence joins TRBV28 and TRBJ1-4; D call uncertain. Sequenced input: PBMCs. DNA of the CDR3: TGTGCCAGCAGTTTACAGAGTCCTCCTGATACTAATGAAAAACTGTTTTTT. It yields the protein CASSLQSPPDTNEKLFF.